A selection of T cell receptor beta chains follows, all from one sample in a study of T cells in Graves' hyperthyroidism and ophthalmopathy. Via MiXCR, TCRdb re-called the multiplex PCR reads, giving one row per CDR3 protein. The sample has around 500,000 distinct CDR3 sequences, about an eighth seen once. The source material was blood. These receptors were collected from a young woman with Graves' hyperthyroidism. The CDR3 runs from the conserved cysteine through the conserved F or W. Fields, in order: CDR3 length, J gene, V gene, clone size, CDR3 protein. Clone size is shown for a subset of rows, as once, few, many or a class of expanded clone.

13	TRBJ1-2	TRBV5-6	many	CASSDSGGYGYTF
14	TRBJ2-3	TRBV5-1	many	CASSLVTGTDTQYF
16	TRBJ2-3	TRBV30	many	CAWSNLLAGDEDTQYF
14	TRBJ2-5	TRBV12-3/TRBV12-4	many	CASSAQTSGETQYF
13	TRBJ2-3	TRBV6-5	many	CASSSPPSDTQYF
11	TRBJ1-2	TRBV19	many	CASSRDYGYTF
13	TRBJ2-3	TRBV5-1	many	CASSLSSSDTQYF
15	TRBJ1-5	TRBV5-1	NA	CASSLRGQRNQPQHF
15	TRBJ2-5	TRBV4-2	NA	CASSRYGAGEETQYF
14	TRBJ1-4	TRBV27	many	CASSLGTANEKLFF
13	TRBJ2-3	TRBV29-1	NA	CSVDTESTDTQYF
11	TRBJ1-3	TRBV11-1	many	CASSSGNTIYF
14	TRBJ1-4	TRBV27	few	CASSRQGPNEKLFF
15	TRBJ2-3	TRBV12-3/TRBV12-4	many	CASSIAGEGTDTQYF
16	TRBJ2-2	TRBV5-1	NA	CASSFGIGERTGELFF
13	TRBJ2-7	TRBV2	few	CASSGTRSDEQYF
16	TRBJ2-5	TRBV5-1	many	CASSPTLAGETETQYF
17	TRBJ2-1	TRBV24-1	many	CATSDLQGAGKYNEQFF
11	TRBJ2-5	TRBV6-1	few	CASTIRETQYF
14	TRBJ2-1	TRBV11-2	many	CASSTGSAGDEQFF
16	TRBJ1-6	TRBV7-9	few	CASSSGQVLSNSPLHF
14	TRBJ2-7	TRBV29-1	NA	CSVREAASGYEQYF
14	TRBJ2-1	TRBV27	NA	CASRARQGLDEQFF
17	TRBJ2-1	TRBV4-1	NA	CASSQGPTGMTYNEQFF
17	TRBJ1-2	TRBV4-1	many	CASSQEGWVSGNYGYTF
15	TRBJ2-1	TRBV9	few	CASSTSGTSNNEQFF
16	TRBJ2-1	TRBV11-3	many	CASSHGTSGLWDEQFF
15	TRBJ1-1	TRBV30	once	CAWTLGGRLNTEAFF
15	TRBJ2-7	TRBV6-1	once	CASSDRLYREHEQYF
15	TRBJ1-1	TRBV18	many	CASSPREGANTEAFF
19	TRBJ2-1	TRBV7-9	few	CASSLGVALFLFSYNEQFF
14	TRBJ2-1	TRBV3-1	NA	CASSQVGQGMVQFF
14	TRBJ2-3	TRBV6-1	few	CASRGYGSTDTQYF
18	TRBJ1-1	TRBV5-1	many	CASSLSRDRNPKNTEAFF
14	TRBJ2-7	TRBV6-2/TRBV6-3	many	CASSSGTPVYEQYF
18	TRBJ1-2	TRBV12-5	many	CASGLVEGADPTNYGYTF
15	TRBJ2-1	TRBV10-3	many	CAIARLADDSNEQFF
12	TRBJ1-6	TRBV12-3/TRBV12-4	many	CASRVLGSPLHF
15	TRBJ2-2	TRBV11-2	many	CASSSTAGVTGELFF
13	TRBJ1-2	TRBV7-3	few	CASSSQMRGGYTF
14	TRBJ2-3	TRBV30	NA	CAWSFPSGPDTQYF